A single TCR beta chain is shown here with its context. Its specificity is unknown. This CDR3 is built from 13 residues. Trimming took 3 bases from V and 4 from J, leaving 10 bases between them. Germline lookup yields CDR1 DFQATT and CDR2 SNEGSKA (reference sequence). This sample is part of a study of quantifying T cell responses using KT2 cells. Across the study: cDNA was made from DNase-treated RNA using alpha and beta constant primers. A predetermined fluorescence threshold ended the second PCR, run as a qPCR. Under optimum conditions, T4 ligation efficiency was estimated at more than 8%. Study-level results: Detection of KT2 sequences held at the lowest tested level, about one cell per 100,000 PBMC.

Each cDNA got a UMI-containing oligo ligated at its 3' end. An equimolar mix of RC1.1 and RC1.2 primed the beta chain across TRBC1 and TRBC2. In TCRdb, the UMI-ligation and nested PCR reads were re-called with MiXCR into one record per CDR3 protein. The sample lists tens of thousands of distinct CDR3 sequences; roughly an eighth were seen once. Unfractionated PBMC were spiked with known numbers of KT2 clone cells. The J gene is TRBJ1-5, the V gene TRBV20-1; D ambiguous. Sequencing was carried out using PBMCs spiked with cells of the T cell clone KT2. The TCR was taken from a human donor. The CDR3 region is CSASGQENQPQHF. Here the CDR3 DNA reads TGCAGTGCTAGTGGGCAGGAGAATCAGCCCCAGCATTTT.